Below are 24 T cell receptor beta chains sequenced from a single sample in a study of T-cell reconstitution after alpha-beta-depleted transplantation in children (dated by TCRdb to about 2016). The method behind the library was PCR. Instrument on record: Illumina HiSeq 2500. To normalize quantification of the TCRbeta repertoire, the TCR libraries were built with molecular barcoding that relied on unique molecular identifiers. The public sequencing data were trimmed at Q25 with fastp and processed into clonotypes with MiXCR by TCRdb, which kept only in-frame beta chains. Each CDR3 protein appears once, grouped with its most common genes and DNA. This sample gives a few hundred thousand distinct CDR3 sequences in total; roughly a quarter of them show up just once. Of the sample, about 2.5% falls within the top ten clones. Per the publication, the treatment or condition label means: allogeneic hematopoietic cell transplantation with graft depleted of TCRalphabeta T cells and CD19 B cells.

Source: PBMCs, taken before TCRalphabeta/CD19-depleted stem cell transplant. The receptor set was obtained from a girl aged 2 to 10 with Fanconi anemia, due to receive a stem cell transplant.

CDR3 amino acids: CASSSPDRGNYGYTF. In DNA, the CDR3 is TGCGCCAGCAGCTCACCGGACAGGGGGAACTATGGCTACACCTTC. V is TRBV5-1 and J is TRBJ1-2, with TRBD1 matching 10 bases. From germline, CDR1 is SGHRS and CDR2 YFSETQ. The CDR3 totals 15 residues. The trim removed 3 bases at V and 2 bases at J, leaving 4 bases unmatched.

This chain joins TRBV2 and TRBJ2-4; D gene unclear. Deletions cut 3 bases from V and 10 bases from J, with 13 bases between. This CDR3 is 13 amino acids long. Germline V gene sequence: CDR1 SNHLY, CDR2 FYNNEI. The chain's CDR3 is CASSEVPLAIQYF. CDR3 coding DNA: TGTGCCAGCAGTGAGGTTCCTCTTGCTATTCAGTACTTC.

The rearrangement uses TRBV20-1 and TRBJ2-5, with 14 bases identical to TRBD2. CDR3 size: 16 residues. Germline assignment: CDR1 DFQATT and CDR2 SNEGSKA (reference sequence). V was pared by 1 base and J by 5 bases, with 6 bases of the junction left unmatched. The CDR3 sequence is CSARGGLAGGVETQYF. CDR3 DNA sequence: TGCAGTGCTAGAGGTGGACTAGCGGGGGGAGTGGAGACCCAGTACTTC.

V usage is TRBV11-2 and J usage is TRBJ2-7; D is uncertain. Germline lookup yields CDR1 SGHAT and CDR2 FQNNGV. V lost 3 bases and J 3 bases, leaving 18 bases between the germline ends. The CDR3 contains 16 residues. CDR3 nucleotide sequence: TGTGCCAGCAGCTTGGAAGTCGTACAGTCTTTCTACGAGCAGTACTTC. Protein: CASSLEVVQSFYEQYF.

The sample holds a few counts of this clonotype. The CDR3 DNA is TGCGCCAGCAGTCTAGGCCAAACAGAGCCCAAAAACATTCAGTACTTC. It codes for CASSLGQTEPKNIQYF. The genes are TRBV10-2 and TRBJ2-4; D unclear. Germline V gene sequence: CDR1 WSHSY, CDR2 SAAADI. V was pared by 5 bases and J by 2 bases, with 16 bases between. This CDR3 spans 16 amino acids.

The V gene is TRBV10-3, the J gene TRBJ1-3; D ambiguous. CDR1 and CDR2 from the germline V gene are ENHRY and SYGVKD. This CDR3 region has 14 residues. V was clipped by 2 bases and J by 0 bases, with 5 bases between them. The CDR3 reads CAISEDGSGNTIYF. The DNA for the CDR3 is TGTGCCATCAGTGAGGACGGCTCTGGAAACACCATATATTTT.

This clonotype was observed at least ten times. The chain combines TRBV27 with TRBJ2-7; either TRBD1 or TRBD2 may supply D (5 bases each). CDR1 and CDR2 from the germline V gene are MNHEY and SMNVEV (reference sequence). The CDR3 totals 14 residues. Trimming cost V 3 bases and J 5 bases, with 14 bases left between them. Here the CDR3 DNA reads TGTGCCAGCAGTTTCCGGGACGGCGAAAACGAGCAGTACTTC. It specifies CASSFRDGENEQYF.

Regarding this clonotype: This may be a read error, as it is one base from a much larger clone. The gene calls are TRBV2 and TRBJ2-5, with TRBD1 matching over 9 bases. CDR3 length: 17 residues. CDR1 and CDR2 (germline): SNHLY, FYNNEI. J was trimmed by 1 base and V by 8 bases; bases with no gene match: 14. The CDR3 nucleotides read TGTGCCAGCGGCGGTACCGGGACAGGGAGTCCCCAAGAGACCCAGTACTTC. Its translation is CASGGTGTGSPQETQYF.

Only a few counts were recorded for this clonotype. This chain links TRBV29-1 with TRBJ2-7; 9 bases line up with TRBD2. The V gene end was trimmed by 4 bases and the J gene end by 5 bases; junction bases not matched to a gene: 9. Germline assignment: CDR1 SQVTM and CDR2 ANQGSEA. This CDR3 comprises 14 residues. In nucleotides, the CDR3 is TGCAGCGTTGCCTCAGGTAGCGGGAGAAACGAGCAGTACTTC. Protein product: CSVASGSGRNEQYF.

This clonotype has a count of ten or more. The chain links TRBV12-3 or TRBV12-4 to TRBJ1-5, with no clear D. The V end was cut by 8 bases, the J end by 5 bases, with 10 bases between. CDR3 length: 12 amino acids. CDR3 sequence: CASASRYQPQHF. In DNA form, the CDR3 reads TGTGCCAGCGCGAGTCGCTATCAGCCCCAGCATTTT.

The chain couples TRBV7-2 to TRBJ2-7; 7 nucleotides match TRBD2. The CDR3 length is 15 residues. With V trimmed by 4 bases and J by 7 bases, 13 bases remained unmatched. In germline, CDR1 is SGHTA, CDR2 FQGNSA. This chain's CDR3 is CASSWTSSGSREQYF. CDR3 nucleotides: TGTGCCAGCAGCTGGACCTCTAGCGGCTCAAGGGAGCAGTACTTC.

V usage is TRBV20-1 and J usage is TRBJ1-5, with D possibly being TRBD1 (5 bases). V lost 7 bases and J lost 1, with 8 bases in between. Germline V lookup: CDR1 DFQATT, CDR2 SNEGSKA (reference sequence). The CDR3 runs 12 residues. CDR3 DNA sequence: TGCAGTGGAAGACAGAGCAATCAGCCCCAGCATTTT. Its translation: CSGRQSNQPQHF.

The chain has TRBV6-5 and TRBJ1-1; D is unclear. CDR3 size: 14 residues. The ends were cut back, 0 bases at V and 2 bases at J, with 7 bases in the middle. Germline CDR1 reads MNHEY; CDR2 reads SVGAGI. The CDR3 sequence: CASSYSSINTEAFF. CDR3 coding DNA: TGTGCCAGCAGTTACTCCTCAATCAACACTGAAGCTTTCTTT.

This clonotype was found a few times. The J gene is TRBJ2-7, the V gene TRBV25-1; D is unresolved. The V gene's germline CDR1 is MGHDK and CDR2 SYGVNS. V dropped 2 bases and J dropped 0 bases, with 11 bases sitting between them. CDR3 length equals 15 residues. The CDR3 loop is CASSELGLSSYEQYF. CDR3 sequence (DNA): TGTGCCAGCAGTGAACTAGGTCTTAGCTCCTACGAGCAGTACTTC.

The sample holds many counts of this clonotype. As DNA, the CDR3 is TGTGCCAGCAGTGAATTGGGGGGCGAGCAGTACTTC. This gives the protein CASSELGGEQYF. V is TRBV25-1 and J is TRBJ2-7; possible D gene TRBD2, 6 bases. The CDR3 contains 12 residues. Germline lookup yields CDR1 MGHDK and CDR2 SYGVNS. The V and J ends lost 1 base and 6 bases respectively, with 7 bases between them.

The chain joins TRBV21-1 to TRBJ1-5. TRBV21-1 counts as a pseudogene. There are 12 residues in the CDR3. CDR3 DNA sequence: TGTGCCAGCAGCAAAAGTGGTCAGCCCCAGCATTTT. Protein product: CASSKSGQPQHF.

There are many counts of this clonotype. The chain links TRBV9 to TRBJ2-5; weak D call: TRBD1 (6 bases). Trimming took off 0 bases at V and 2 bases at J, with 11 bases between the two ends. CDR3 size: 15 residues. From germline, CDR1 is SGDLS and CDR2 YYNGEE. The CDR3: CASSVDQGWQETQYF. For the CDR3, the DNA is TGTGCCAGCAGCGTAGACCAGGGGTGGCAAGAGACCCAGTACTTC.

Worth noting for this clonotype: This may stem from a read error, because a much larger clone lies one nucleotide away. The chain employs TRBV12-3 or TRBV12-4 and TRBJ1-2; no clear D gene. V lost 3 bases and J 5 bases, leaving 10 bases between the germline ends. The CDR3 spans 13 residues. CDR3 nucleotides: TGTGCCAGCAGTTTGGTACGGCAATATGGCTACACCTTC. This sequence encodes CASSLVRQYGYTF.

This clonotype showed up just a few times. The rearrangement joins TRBV7-8 to TRBJ1-1; D remains ambiguous. CDR3 length: 14 amino acids. V lost 5 bases to trimming and J lost 9 bases, with 19 bases between them. Germline CDR1 SGHVS, CDR2 FQNEAQ. The CDR3 loop reads CASSPDPGVLKAFF. As DNA, the CDR3 is TGTGCCAGCAGCCCAGATCCGGGTGTACTTAAAGCTTTCTTT.

This clonotype appeared many times. V and J are TRBV6-4 and TRBJ2-5; D gene uncertain. Germline V gene data show CDR1 as MRHNA and CDR2 as SNTAGT. V was pared by 0 bases and J by 1 base, with 9 bases between. This CDR3 region has 15 residues. The CDR3 spells CASSDSRTFQETQYF. Written as DNA, the CDR3 is TGTGCCAGCAGTGACTCCAGGACCTTCCAAGAGACCCAGTACTTC.

This clonotype was counted many times. The rearrangement uses TRBV12-3 or TRBV12-4 and TRBJ1-1, with D uncertain. This CDR3 spans 17 amino acids. Trimming cost V 3 bases and J 0 bases, with 17 bases left between them. This chain's CDR3 is CASSLSVLESMNTEAFF. DNA of the CDR3: TGTGCCAGCAGTTTGTCCGTCCTTGAAAGCATGAACACTGAAGCTTTCTTT.

This clonotype was recorded many times. V is TRBV6-2 or TRBV6-3 and J is TRBJ1-1; D uncertain. Trimming pared 5 bases from V and 5 bases from J, leaving 18 bases between. The germline V gene has CDR1 MNHEY and CDR2 SVGEGT. The CDR3 is 15 residues long. The DNA for the CDR3 is TGTGCCAGCAGTATTTTTAGACCAAGGGAAACTGAAGCTTTCTTT. Its protein is CASSIFRPRETEAFF.

This clonotype was counted a single time. The genes are TRBV20-1 and TRBJ2-1, with D unclear. The CDR3 spans 14 residues. The V end lost 0 bases, the J end lost 0 bases, and 6 bases lay between the germline ends. Germline loops: CDR1 DFQATT, CDR2 SNEGSKA (reference sequence). The CDR3 is CSARDRHSYNEQFF. The CDR3 nucleotides read TGCAGTGCTAGAGATAGACACTCCTACAATGAGCAGTTCTTC.

The chain is built from TRBV6-2 or TRBV6-3 and TRBJ2-7, with 9 bases matching TRBD2. This CDR3 spans 16 amino acids. Per the germline V gene, CDR1 is MNHEY and CDR2 is SVGEGT. The trim removed 0 bases at V and 3 bases at J, leaving 6 bases unmatched. DNA of the CDR3: TGTGCCAGCAGTTACTCGATCCCTAGCGGGGTCTACGAGCAGTACTTC. This codes for CASSYSIPSGVYEQYF.